The source of this TCR beta chain is a study of T cell repertoires in cytomegalovirus infection. The overall study: Selection of CMV epitopes for the study included recently identified HLA-C-restricted and well-studied HLA-B-restricted ones. Study-wide points: The study found HLA-C-restricted CMV-specific TCR beta clonotypes dominating the ex vivo response.

On this clonotype: Its antigen remains unidentified. A much larger clone differs from this one at a single base, so this may be a read error.

The V gene's germline CDR1 is SGHTA and CDR2 FQGNSA. V was pared by 5 bases and J by 4 bases, with 14 bases between. The CDR3 runs to 14 residues. TCRdb re-derived calls from the reads in MiXCR, one entry per CDR3 protein. The sample includes hundreds of thousands of distinct CDR3 sequences, about 30% of them seen just once. The sequence derives from a human donor in good health (CMV status not recorded). Some clones in this sample may be carry-over from other donors' samples. This rearrangement joins TRBV7-2 to TRBJ1-2; D gene unclear. The sequences come from cultured PBMCs, collected from culture after CMV antigen stimulation. The CDR3 here is CASSIREESYGYTF. CDR3 in DNA: TGTGCCAGCAGCATAAGGGAAGAGAGCTATGGCTACACCTTC.